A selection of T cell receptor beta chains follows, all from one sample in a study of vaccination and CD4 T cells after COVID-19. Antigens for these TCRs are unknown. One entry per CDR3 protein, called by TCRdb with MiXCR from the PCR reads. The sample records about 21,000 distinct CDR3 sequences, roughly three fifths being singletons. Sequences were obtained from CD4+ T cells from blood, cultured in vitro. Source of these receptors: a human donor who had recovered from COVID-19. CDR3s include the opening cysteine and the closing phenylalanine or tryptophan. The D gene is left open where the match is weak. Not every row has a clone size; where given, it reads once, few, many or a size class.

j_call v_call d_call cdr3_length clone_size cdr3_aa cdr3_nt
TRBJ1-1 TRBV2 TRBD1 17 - CASRDLTGGAGRTEAFF TGTGCCAGCAGGGACTTGACAGGGGGCGCGGGGAGGACTGAAGCTTTCTTT
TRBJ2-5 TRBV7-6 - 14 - CASSLYIGGETQYF TGTGCCAGCAGCTTATATATAGGGGGAGAGACCCAGTACTTC
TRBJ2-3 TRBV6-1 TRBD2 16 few CASSLRLAGAADTQYF TGTGCCAGCAGCCTTCGACTAGCGGGAGCAGCAGATACGCAGTATTTT
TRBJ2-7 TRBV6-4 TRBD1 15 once CASSWGTGGPYEQYF TGTGCCAGCAGTTGGGGGACAGGGGGTCCCTACGAGCAGTACTTC
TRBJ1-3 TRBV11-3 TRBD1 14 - CASSLAGGSDTIYF TGTGCCAGCAGCTTAGCAGGGGGATCGGACACCATATATTTT
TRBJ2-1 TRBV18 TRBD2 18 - CASSLTSFSGRADNEQFF TGTGCCAGCTCACTAACTAGCTTTAGCGGGAGAGCTGACAATGAGCAGTTCTTC
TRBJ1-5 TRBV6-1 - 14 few CASTGSKGGQPQHF TGTGCCAGCACGGGATCGAAGGGGGGTCAGCCCCAGCATTTT
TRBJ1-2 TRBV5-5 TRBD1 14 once CASREGQPNYGYTF TGTGCCAGCAGAGAGGGACAGCCAAACTATGGCTACACCTTC
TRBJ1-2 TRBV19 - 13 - CASKDTDAYGYTF TGTGCCAGTAAGGACACCGACGCCTATGGCTACACCTTC
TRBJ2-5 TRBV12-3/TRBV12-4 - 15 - CASRTSGGAGETQYF TGTGCCAGCAGGACTAGTGGGGGGGCCGGGGAGACCCAGTACTTC
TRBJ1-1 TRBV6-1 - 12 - CASSATFTEAFF TGTGCCAGCAGTGCGACCTTCACTGAAGCTTTCTTT
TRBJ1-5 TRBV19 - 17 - CASSIRRDDYSNQPQHF TGTGCCAGTAGTATACGCCGGGACGATTATAGCAATCAGCCCCAGCATTTT
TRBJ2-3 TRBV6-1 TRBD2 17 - CASADGSGGPSTDTQYF TGTGCCAGCGCCGATGGGAGCGGGGGCCCTAGCACAGATACGCAGTATTTT
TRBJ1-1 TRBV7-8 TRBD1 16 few CASSLDPDRVFPEAFF TGTGCCAGCAGCTTAGACCCGGACAGGGTTTTTCCTGAAGCTTTCTTT
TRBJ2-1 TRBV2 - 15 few CASFGAAGYHNEQFF TGTGCCAGCTTCGGGGCCGCGGGCTATCACAATGAGCAGTTCTTC
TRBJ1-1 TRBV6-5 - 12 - CASSYWSGEAFF TGTGCCAGCAGTTACTGGTCAGGAGAAGCTTTCTTT
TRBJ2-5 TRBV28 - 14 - CASSLFRGRETQYF TGTGCCAGCAGTTTATTCCGGGGGCGGGAGACCCAGTACTTC
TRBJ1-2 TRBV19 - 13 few CASSVTGTYGYTF TGTGCCAGTAGTGTAACAGGGACCTATGGCTACACCTTC
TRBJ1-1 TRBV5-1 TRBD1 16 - CASSRGTGAMNTEAFF TGCGCCAGCAGCCGGGGGACAGGGGCCATGAACACTGAAGCTTTCTTT
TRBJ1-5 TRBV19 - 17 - CASSIVEGRRPSQPQHF TGTGCCAGTAGTATAGTAGAGGGCCGTAGACCCAGTCAGCCCCAGCATTTT
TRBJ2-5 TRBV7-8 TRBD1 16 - CASSSTGQGGGETQYF TGTGCCAGCAGCTCCACCGGACAGGGGGGGGGAGAGACCCAGTACTTC
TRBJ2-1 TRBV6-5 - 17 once CASSYGLTGADYNEQFF TGTGCCAGCAGTTACGGTTTGACGGGGGCCGACTACAATGAGCAGTTCTTC
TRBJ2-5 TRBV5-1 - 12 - CASSPPGWTQYF TGCGCCAGCAGCCCGCCGGGGTGGACCCAGTACTTC
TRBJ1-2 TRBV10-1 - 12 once CASSENNYGYTF TGCGCCAGCAGTGAAAACAACTATGGCTACACCTTC
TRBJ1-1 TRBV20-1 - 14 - CSAPAHGQFAEAFF TGCAGTGCCCCGGCCCATGGGCAGTTTGCTGAAGCTTTCTTT
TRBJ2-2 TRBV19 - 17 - CASTPPGAAKNTGELFF TGTGCCAGTACCCCTCCCGGGGCAGCTAAGAACACCGGGGAGCTGTTTTTT
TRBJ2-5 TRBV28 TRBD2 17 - CASSLWKLARAGETQYF TGTGCCAGCAGTTTATGGAAACTAGCGAGAGCGGGAGAGACCCAGTACTTC
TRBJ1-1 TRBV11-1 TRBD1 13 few CASSTGQGRSAFF TGTGCCAGCAGCACAGGACAGGGTCGATCAGCTTTCTTT
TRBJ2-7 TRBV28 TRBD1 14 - CASSYLGQSYEQYF TGTGCCAGCAGTTACTTGGGACAGAGCTACGAGCAGTACTTC
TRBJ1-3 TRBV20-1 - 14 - CSARQPSDGNTIYF TGCAGTGCTAGACAACCGTCAGATGGAAACACCATATATTTT
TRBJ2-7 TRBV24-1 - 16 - CATSATGGRGTYEQYF TGTGCCACCAGTGCTACCGGCGGCAGGGGTACCTACGAGCAGTACTTC
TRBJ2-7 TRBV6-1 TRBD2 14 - CASGQLAGVYEQYF TGTGCCAGTGGTCAGCTAGCGGGTGTCTACGAGCAGTACTTC
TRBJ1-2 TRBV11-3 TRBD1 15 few CASSPTGRTGSGYTF TGTGCCAGCAGCCCAACGGGTAGGACAGGGTCTGGCTACACCTTC
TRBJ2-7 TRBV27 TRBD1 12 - CASSRNRGKQYF TGTGCCAGCAGCCGAAACAGGGGGAAGCAGTACTTC
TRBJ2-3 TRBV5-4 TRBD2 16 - CASSQGLAGSTDTQYF TGTGCCAGCAGCCAAGGGTTAGCGGGCAGCACAGATACGCAGTATTTT
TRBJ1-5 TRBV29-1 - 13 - CSVASGSHQPQHF TGCAGCGTTGCGTCAGGGAGCCATCAGCCCCAGCATTTT
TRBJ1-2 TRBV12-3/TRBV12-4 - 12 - CASSLQRYGYTF TGTGCCAGCAGTTTACAGCGCTATGGCTACACCTTC
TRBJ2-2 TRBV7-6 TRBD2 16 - CASSLVSSGDYGELFF TGTGCCAGCAGCTTAGTCTCTAGCGGGGACTACGGGGAGCTGTTTTTT
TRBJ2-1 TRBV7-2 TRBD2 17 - CASSPPGLAGGNNEQFF TGTGCCAGCAGCCCTCCGGGACTAGCGGGAGGAAACAATGAGCAGTTCTTC
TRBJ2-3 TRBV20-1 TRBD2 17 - CSARDKTSGMSTDTQYF TGCAGTGCTAGAGATAAGACTAGCGGGATGAGCACAGATACGCAGTATTTT
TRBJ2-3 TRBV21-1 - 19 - CASSKPKPVREPSTDTQYF TGTGCCAGCAGCAAACCTAAACCGGTAAGAGAACCTAGCACAGATACGCAGTATTTT
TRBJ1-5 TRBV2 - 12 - CASSVRGARQHF TGTGCCAGCAGTGTAAGGGGGGCGCGCCAGCATTTT
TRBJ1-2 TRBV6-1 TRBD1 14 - CASSVTTGEYGYTF TGTGCCAGCAGTGTAACGACAGGGGAATATGGCTACACCTTC
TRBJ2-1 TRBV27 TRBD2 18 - CASTRLAGGRSSYNEQFF TGTGCCAGCACCAGACTAGCGGGAGGGCGAAGCTCCTACAATGAGCAGTTCTTC
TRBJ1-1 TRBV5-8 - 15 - CASSRGTRMNTEAFF TGTGCCAGCAGCAGGGGGACACGCATGAACACTGAAGCTTTCTTT
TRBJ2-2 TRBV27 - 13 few CASSTQNTGELFF TGTGCCAGCAGTACCCAAAACACCGGGGAGCTGTTTTTT
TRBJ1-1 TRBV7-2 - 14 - CASSFPGVNTEAFF TGTGCCAGCAGCTTTCCGGGGGTGAACACTGAAGCTTTCTTT
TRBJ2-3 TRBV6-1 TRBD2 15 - CASTSGRRITDTQYF TGTGCCAGCACCAGCGGGAGGAGGATCACAGATACGCAGTATTTT